These 24 T cell receptor beta chains originate from one sample sequenced in a study of cytotoxic CD8 clonotypes in ibrutinib-treated CLL. Profiling relied on immunoSEQ multiplex PCR, and the TCRdb table lists in-frame clones only, not all of them. Of roughly 150,000 clones listed, 81% were seen once; the top ten hold around 2.1%. The input for sequencing was PBMCs, taken after 12 months of ibrutinib treatment. The receptors were gathered from a human donor with chronic lymphocytic leukemia.

This chain connects TRBV6-5 to TRBJ1-3; D is unresolved. The CDR3 is 13 residues long. The ends were cut back, 4 bases at V and 7 bases at J, with 11 bases in the middle. Germline V gene lookup returns CDR1 MNHEY and CDR2 SVGAGI. This CDR3 reads CASSSPGGNTIYF. The CDR3 DNA reads TGTGCCAGCAGTTCCCCGGGCGGGAACACCATATATTTT.

The V gene is TRBV29-1, the J gene TRBJ1-1, with D tentatively TRBD1 (6 bases). Germline values: CDR1 SQVTM, CDR2 ANQGSEA. The CDR3 extends over 12 amino acids. The V end was cut by 5 bases, the J end by 1 base, with 8 bases between. In DNA, the CDR3 is TGCAGCGTTTCCAGGGGGAACACTGAAGCTTTCTTT. Translating gives CSVSRGNTEAFF.

V is TRBV9 and J is TRBJ2-3; TRBD2 aligns across 10 bases. The CDR3 is made up of 16 amino acids. Germline assignment: CDR1 SGDLS and CDR2 YYNGEE. Germline trimming cut 4 bases from V and 1 base from J; bases unmatched to any gene: 6. The CDR3 loop is CASSPRGTSGTDTQYF. The DNA for the CDR3 is TGTGCCAGCAGCCCCCGCGGGACTAGCGGCACAGATACGCAGTATTTT.

The rearrangement uses TRBV9 and TRBJ2-5, with 9 bases aligning to TRBD2. The CDR3 spans 14 residues. Germline CDR1 reads SGDLS; CDR2 reads YYNGEE. Losses at the gene ends were 3 bases for V and 5 bases for J; bases not matched to a gene: 5. For the CDR3, the DNA is TGTGCCAGCAGCGGGGGGACTAGCAAGGAGACCCAGTACTTC. This codes for CASSGGTSKETQYF.

The chain combines TRBV7-9 with TRBJ2-2; 10 bases fit TRBD1. With V trimmed by 5 bases and J by 6 bases, 6 bases remained unmatched. CDR3 length equals 15 residues. Germline V gene lookup returns CDR1 SEHNR and CDR2 FQNEAQ (reference sequence). The CDR3 DNA reads as TGTGCCAGCAGCAGCGGGGACAGGGGAGCCGGGGAGCTGTTTTTT. As protein: CASSSGDRGAGELFF.

The gene calls are TRBV10-3 and TRBJ2-3, with D uncertain. The CDR3 has 12 residues. Trimming shortened V by 0 bases and J by 6 bases, and 4 bases separated the two germline ends. Per the germline V gene, CDR1 is ENHRY and CDR2 is SYGVKD. As DNA, the CDR3 is TGTGCCATCAGTGAGTCATGGGATACGCAGTATTTT. Encoded protein: CAISESWDTQYF.

The chain couples TRBV6-1 to TRBJ1-4; the D gene is possibly TRBD1 (5 bases). Germline loops: CDR1 MNHNS, CDR2 SASEGT. The CDR3 covers 15 residues. V was cut by 3 bases and J by 8 bases, with 16 bases left in between. The CDR3 here is CASSEIGAVGEKLFF. CDR3 sequence (DNA): TGTGCCAGCAGTGAGATAGGGGCGGTTGGGGAAAAACTGTTTTTT.

The chain couples TRBV7-2 to TRBJ2-3; no clear D gene. Trimming removed 5 bases from V and 3 bases from J, with 15 bases in between. The CDR3 sequence is 15 residues long. The V gene's germline CDR1 is SGHTA and CDR2 FQGNSA. The CDR3 protein is CASSPSYLETDTQYF. In nucleotides, the CDR3 is TGTGCCAGCAGCCCGTCGTACCTGGAGACAGATACGCAGTATTTT. The full variable domain, in which reference TRBV7-2 and TRBJ2-3 provide the parts outside the CDR3, is GAGVSQSPSNKVTEKGKDVELRCDPISGHTALYWYRQSLGQGLEFLIYFQGNSAPDKSGLPSDRFSAERTGGSVSTLTIQRTQQEDSAVYLCASSPSYLETDTQYFGPGTRLTVL.

The chain is built from TRBV9 and TRBJ2-1; D not resolved. Germline loops: CDR1 SGDLS, CDR2 YYNGEE. Trimming left V 4 bases short and J 1 base short, with 9 bases between. The CDR3 length is 14 residues. The CDR3 DNA sequence: TGTGCCAGCAGCCCCGCAGCTTCCTACAATGAGCAGTTCTTC. This gives the protein CASSPAASYNEQFF.

The rearrangement uses TRBV5-4 and TRBJ2-3; TRBD2 is a possible D gene (5 bases). The germline V and J ends were trimmed by 3 bases and 1 base, with 12 bases remaining between them. In germline, CDR1 is SGHNT, CDR2 YYREEE (reference sequence). The CDR3 spans 15 residues. CDR3: CASSSSGSGTDTQYF. CDR3 DNA sequence: TGTGCCAGCAGCTCCTCGGGTAGCGGCACAGATACGCAGTATTTT.

This clone is a singleton in its sample. CDR3 coding DNA: TGTGCCAGTAGTATACAGGGCGCAGGGGGCGCCTACGAGCAGTACTTC. Translation gives CASSIQGAGGAYEQYF. V and J are TRBV19 and TRBJ2-7; 8 bases line up with TRBD1. The CDR3 covers 16 residues. CDR1 and CDR2 from the germline V gene are LNHDA and SQIVND (reference sequence). Trimming at V came to 2 bases and at J to 2 bases, leaving 8 bases not matched to a gene.

CDR3 sequence: CASSNKVREVRGNANTGELFF. DNA of the CDR3: TGTGCCAGCAGCAATAAGGTGAGGGAAGTGCGGGGGAACGCGAACACCGGGGAGCTGTTTTTT. The rearrangement uses TRBV21-1 and TRBJ2-2; the table's D call, TRBD2, has no DNA check behind it. TRBV21-1 has pseudogene status. This CDR3 is 21 amino acids long.

The J gene is TRBJ1-1, the V gene TRBV7-5. TRBV7-5 is given as a pseudogene. The CDR3 has 17 amino acids. In DNA, the CDR3 is TGTGTCAGAAGCCTACCGGGCGGGGGCGGCCATTCCACTGAAGCTTTCTTT. Amino acid sequence: CVRSLPGGGGHSTEAFF.

V gene TRBV7-2 combines with J gene TRBJ1-2; D is unresolved. Trimming took 5 bases from V and 0 from J, leaving 7 bases between them. The CDR3 is made up of 13 amino acids. Germline V gene sequence: CDR1 SGHTA, CDR2 FQGNSA. The CDR3 here is CASSPTPNYGYTF. As DNA, the CDR3 is TGTGCCAGCAGCCCCACCCCTAACTATGGCTACACCTTC.

This chain connects TRBV28 to TRBJ2-1; TRBD2 agrees at 8 bases. V lost 4 bases, J lost 5 bases, and 7 bases stayed unmatched. The CDR3 totals 15 residues. Germline assignment: CDR1 MDHEN and CDR2 SYDVKM. CDR3 amino acids: CASSSPSGGDNEQFF. The CDR3 DNA follows: TGTGCCAGCAGTTCCCCCTCCGGGGGGGACAATGAGCAGTTCTTC.

The gene calls are TRBV11-2 and TRBJ1-4; 10 bases line up with TRBD1. After removal of 4 bases from V and 8 bases from J, the junction contained 7 bases not matched to a gene. The CDR3 is made up of 15 amino acids. Germline CDR1 and CDR2: SGHAT and FQNNGV. In DNA, the CDR3 is TGTGCCAGCAGCTCCCGGGACAGGGGTGGGGAAAAACTGTTTTTT. Protein sequence: CASSSRDRGGEKLFF.

The gene calls are TRBV4-3 and TRBJ1-2; D is perhaps TRBD1 (5 bases). There are 13 residues in the CDR3. CDR1 and CDR2 (germline): LGHNA, YSLEER. V gave up 3 bases and J gave up 4 bases, with 9 bases separating them. CDR3 sequence: CASSQGGFYGYTF. In nucleotides, the CDR3 is TGCGCCAGCAGCCAGGGGGGTTTCTATGGCTACACCTTC.

The chain uses TRBV19 and TRBJ2-7; the D gene is possibly TRBD1 (6 bases). The CDR3 totals 15 residues. Germline V gene sequence: CDR1 LNHDA, CDR2 SQIVND (reference sequence). V shed 5 bases and J shed 2 bases, with 16 bases lying between them. The CDR3 bases are TGTGCCAGTAGTGGCGCGGACAGCCTAACCTACGAGCAGTACTTC. Translating it yields CASSGADSLTYEQYF.

The sample holds one count of this clone. The V call is TRBV11-1, the J call TRBJ2-1; D uncertain. The CDR3 loop spans 13 amino acids. Germline CDR1 is SGHAT and CDR2 is FQDESV (reference sequence). V was trimmed by 1 base and J by 5 bases, leaving 6 bases between them. CDR3 coding DNA: TGTGCCAGCAGCTTAGGCACAGACAATGAGCAGTTCTTC. As protein: CASSLGTDNEQFF.

The chain is built from TRBV4-3 and TRBJ2-2; 7 nucleotides align to TRBD2. In germline, CDR1 is LGHNA, CDR2 YSLEER. The length of the CDR3 is 17 residues. The trim removed 1 base at V and 5 bases at J, leaving 10 bases unmatched. CDR3 region: CASSQVRGGRGTGELFF. In DNA, the CDR3 is TGCGCCAGCAGCCAAGTTAGGGGCGGGAGAGGGACCGGGGAGCTGTTTTTT.

The gene calls are TRBV18 and TRBJ2-6; the match to TRBD1 covers 8 bases. CDR3 length: 17 residues. The V gene end was trimmed by 2 bases and the J gene end by 0 bases; junction bases not matched to a gene: 3. Germline V CDR1 and CDR2: KGHSH, LQKENI. CDR3 amino acids: CASSPLDRVSGANVLTF. CDR3 nucleotides: TGTGCCAGCTCACCATTGGACAGGGTCTCTGGGGCCAACGTCCTGACTTTC.

The gene calls are TRBV29-1 and TRBJ1-3; D ambiguous. Germline loops: CDR1 SQVTM, CDR2 ANQGSEA. With 7 bases removed from V and 0 bases from J, the gap between germline ends came to 19 bases. The CDR3 covers 16 residues. The CDR3 region is CSATVFLRSSGNTIYF. CDR3 DNA: TGCAGCGCGACCGTTTTTCTTCGAAGCTCTGGAAACACCATATATTTT.

The chain links TRBV7-9 to TRBJ2-1; possibly TRBD2 for D (5 bases). The CDR3 sequence is 14 residues long. V was trimmed by 6 bases and J by 0 bases, leaving 9 bases between them. Germline loops: CDR1 SEHNR, CDR2 FQNEAQ (reference sequence). CDR3 residues: CASRPGSSYNEQFF. In nucleotides, the CDR3 is TGTGCCAGCAGGCCGGGGAGCTCCTACAATGAGCAGTTCTTC.

The CDR3 DNA follows: TGTGCCAGCAGCGCCGGGACGGCACCTAACACTGAAGCTTTCTTT. It translates to CASSAGTAPNTEAFF. This chain joins TRBV6-1 and TRBJ1-1, with D possibly being TRBD1 (5 bases). The CDR3 has 15 amino acids. The germline V and J ends were trimmed by 6 bases and 2 bases, with 16 bases remaining between them. Per germline, CDR1 MNHNS and CDR2 SASEGT.